Each of the 19 T cell receptor beta chains below was sequenced from the same sample in a study of beta chain features in type 1 diabetes. Since all of the isolated RNA was reverse transcribed, expressed TCRB transcripts were what got sequenced. TCRdb's copy holds only in-frame clones and misses some; the assay was immunoSEQ multiplex PCR. Here the sample spans under 300,000 clones, about 15% being singletons. Findings and caveats of the study: All four CD4+ subsets of Type 1 diabetes patients contained TCRB CDR3s that were moderately but significantly shorter.

Antigen specificity for these receptors is unknown. Material: naive CD4+ T cells from blood. The receptors stem from a man aged 25 to 40 with type 1 diabetes.

V usage is TRBV6-1 and J usage is TRBJ1-1, with TRBD1 identical over 7 bases. In germline, CDR1 is MNHNS, CDR2 SASEGT. This CDR3 is built from 16 residues. J was trimmed by 6 bases and V by 2 bases; bases with no gene match: 12. CDR3 DNA sequence: TGTGCCAGCAGTGAACCGGCAGGGGGTCTTGTCGCTGAAGCTTTCTTT. Its translation: CASSEPAGGLVAEAFF.

The chain combines TRBV9 with TRBJ2-5; 7 bases align to TRBD1. The CDR3 runs to 13 residues. Unmatched junction bases numbered 7, after V lost 6 bases and J lost 5 bases. Germline V gene data show CDR1 as SGDLS and CDR2 as YYNGEE. The CDR3 bases are TGTGCCAGCAACCGAGGGGGCGTCGAGACCCAGTACTTC. It encodes CASNRGGVETQYF.

This chain connects TRBV30 to TRBJ1-4, with D possibly TRBD1 on 6 matching bases. This CDR3 has 13 residues. CDR1 is GTSNPN, CDR2 SVGIG, per germline (reference sequence). V was clipped by 7 bases and J by 5 bases, with 14 bases between them. The CDR3 sequence is CASGRQENEKLFF. The CDR3 coding sequence is TGTGCCTCGGGCCGACAGGAGAATGAAAAACTGTTTTTT. Full variable domain (remainder filled in from reference TRBV30 and TRBJ1-4): SQTIHQWPATLVQPVGSPLSLECTVEGTSNPNLYWYRQAAGRGLQLLFYSVGIGQISSEVPQNLSASRPQDRQFILSSKKLLLSDSGFYLCASGRQENEKLFFGSGTQLSVL.

The V call is TRBV5-1, the J call TRBJ2-2; D perhaps matches TRBD1 (6 bases). In germline, CDR1 is SGHRS, CDR2 YFSETQ. V was cut by 4 bases and J by 6 bases, with 19 bases left in between. CDR3 length: 16 amino acids. DNA for the CDR3: TGCGCCAGCAGCCCCTTTTACGGGACATCCGCCGGGGAGCTGTTTTTT. It is translated as CASSPFYGTSAGELFF.

The chain joins TRBV6-1 to TRBJ1-4, with D possibly matching TRBD1 (6 bases). Germline assignment: CDR1 MNHNS and CDR2 SASEGT. This CDR3 has 15 amino acids. Trimming removed 6 bases at V and 5 bases at J, with 16 bases between. The CDR3 region is CASSAGGRGNEKLFF. The CDR3 DNA reads as TGTGCCAGCAGCGCCGGCGGCAGGGGAAATGAAAAACTGTTTTTT.

This clone showed up just a few times. The chain couples TRBV9 to TRBJ2-2; possibly TRBD2 for D (7 bases). The CDR3 contains 15 residues. V lost 4 bases and J lost 3, with 13 bases in between. Per germline, CDR1 SGDLS and CDR2 YYNGEE. The CDR3 loop is CASSWGGVDTGELFF. The DNA of the CDR3 is TGTGCCAGCAGCTGGGGGGGCGTGGACACCGGGGAGCTGTTTTTT. Using reference TRBV9 and TRBJ2-2 for the parts outside the CDR3, the full variable domain is DSGVTQTPKHLITATGQRVTLRCSPRSGDLSVYWYQQSLDQGLQFLIQYYNGEERAKGNILERFSAQQFPDLHSELNLSSLELGDSALYFCASSWGGVDTGELFFGEGSRLTVL.

This clone was recorded a few times. V usage is TRBV12-5 and J usage is TRBJ2-5; TRBD2 matches 7 bases. CDR1 and CDR2 from the germline V gene are LGHNT and FRNRAP. The junction had 4 bases not matched to a gene; V was cut back by 6 bases and J by 6 bases. The CDR3 extends over 12 amino acids. The CDR3 coding sequence is TGTGCTAGTGGCGGGGGAGGGCAGACCCAGTACTTC. Encoded protein: CASGGGGQTQYF.

The rearrangement links TRBV2 to TRBJ2-5; perhaps TRBD1 as D (6 bases). The V gene lost 6 bases and the J gene lost 0 bases, with 14 bases spanning the gap. The CDR3 sequence is 15 residues long. Germline V gene data show CDR1 as SNHLY and CDR2 as FYNNEI. In DNA, the CDR3 is TGTGCCAGCAGACCCAGGGGCCGTGACCAAGAGACCCAGTACTTC. It codes for CASRPRGRDQETQYF.

The chain combines TRBV18 with TRBJ2-3, with D unclear. This CDR3 has 15 residues. V shed 3 bases and J shed 2 bases, with 12 bases lying between them. Germline assignment: CDR1 KGHSH and CDR2 LQKENI. The CDR3: CASSPGTPYTDTQYF. CDR3 in DNA: TGTGCCAGCTCACCGGGCACCCCCTACACAGATACGCAGTATTTT.

This clone was picked up a small number of times. The chain combines TRBV15 with TRBJ2-1; D gene unclear. Germline V gene lookup returns CDR1 LNHNV and CDR2 YYDKDF (reference sequence). The V end was cut by 0 bases, the J end by 5 bases, with 20 bases between. The CDR3 loop spans 18 amino acids. The CDR3 DNA follows: TGTGCCACCAGCAGAGATCGAACGGCTCCCAGGAAGGACAATGAGCAGTTCTTC. It yields the protein CATSRDRTAPRKDNEQFF.

This chain connects TRBV7-9 to TRBJ2-7, with TRBD1 matching over 10 bases. After removal of 6 bases from V and 4 bases from J, the junction contained 6 bases not matched to a gene. From germline, CDR1 is SEHNR and CDR2 FQNEAQ (reference sequence). The CDR3 is 14 residues long. The CDR3 DNA is TGTGCCAGCAGTCACGGGACAGGGGAATACGAGCAGTACTTC. Amino acids: CASSHGTGEYEQYF.

This clone came up a few times. The chain carries TRBV11-3 and TRBJ2-5; a possible D gene is TRBD2 (6 bases). With 4 bases removed from V and 3 bases from J, the gap between germline ends came to 12 bases. Germline V CDR1 and CDR2: SGHNT, YENEEA. This CDR3 has 14 residues. The CDR3 nucleotides read TGTGCCAGCAGCTCCTCTAGCGCGAAAGAGACCCAGTACTTC. It yields the protein CASSSSSAKETQYF.

The chain employs TRBV9 and TRBJ2-1; D might be TRBD2 (6 bases). V was cut by 0 bases and J by 10 bases, with 11 bases left in between. This CDR3 has 13 residues. Germline lookup yields CDR1 SGDLS and CDR2 YYNGEE. The CDR3 reads CASSVAGRFEQFF. CDR3 nucleotides: TGTGCCAGCAGCGTAGCTGGGAGGTTCGAGCAGTTCTTC.

The chain links TRBV10-2 to TRBJ2-5, with a weak D call TRBD2 (7 bases). Germline V gene sequence: CDR1 WSHSY, CDR2 SAAADI. This CDR3 comprises 13 residues. Trimming removed 6 bases at V and 7 bases at J, with 15 bases between. In DNA, the CDR3 is TGCGCCAGCAGGAGAGTGGGAGGGGGGACCCAGTACTTC. Amino acids: CASRRVGGGTQYF.

The chain recombines TRBV6-5 with TRBJ2-1, with 10 positions matching TRBD1. CDR1 MNHEY and CDR2 SVGAGI come from the germline V gene. This CDR3 is 16 amino acids long. The J segment lost 3 bases and the V segment lost 0 bases, leaving 2 bases of the junction unmatched. CDR3: CASSYSTGGGYNEQFF. CDR3 sequence (DNA): TGTGCCAGCAGTTACTCGACAGGGGGCGGCTACAATGAGCAGTTCTTC.

The rearrangement links TRBV2 to TRBJ2-3; no firm D call. Germline loops: CDR1 SNHLY, CDR2 FYNNEI. The CDR3 runs 14 residues. V shed 4 bases and J shed 1 base, with 9 bases lying between them. The CDR3 DNA reads as TGTGCCAGCAGTGCATCCTCGGGCACAGATACGCAGTATTTT. It encodes CASSASSGTDTQYF.

The rearrangement joins TRBV16 to TRBJ1-2; D is perhaps TRBD1 (6 bases). Between the trimmed V and J ends, which lost 0 bases and 7 bases, there was a span of 12 bases. CDR3 size: 14 residues. Germline V lookup: CDR1 KGHSY, CDR2 FQNENV. CDR3 DNA: TGTGCCAGCAGCCAATCCCAGGGGCAGGGTGGCTACACCTTC. Translating gives CASSQSQGQGGYTF. Full variable domain (outside the CDR3, taken from reference TRBV16 and TRBJ1-2): GEEVAQTPKHLVRGEGQKAKLYCAPIKGHSYVFWYQQVLKNEFKFLISFQNENVFDETGMPKERFSAKCLPNSPCSLEIQATKLEDSAVYFCASSQSQGQGGYTFGSGTRLTVV.

The chain uses TRBV5-1 and TRBJ2-1; TRBD1 matches 8 bases. Germline assignment: CDR1 SGHRS and CDR2 YFSETQ. The CDR3 consists of 16 residues. Trimming took 4 bases from V and 1 from J; bases not matched to a gene: 7. The CDR3 DNA reads as TGCGCCAGCAGCCCCAGGACAGGGAATTCCTACAATGAGCAGTTCTTC. The encoded protein is CASSPRTGNSYNEQFF.

A note on this clone: Other DNA variants within this sample encode the same CDR3. The gene calls are TRBV6-5 and TRBJ2-7; possibly TRBD1 for D (6 bases). V lost 0 bases and J 2 bases, leaving 8 bases between the germline ends. Germline-derived CDR1 and CDR2 are MNHEY and SVGAGI. This CDR3 is 14 amino acids long. CDR3 in amino acids: CASSYSKGAYEQYF. The CDR3, as DNA: TGTGCCAGCAGTTACTCGAAGGGGGCCTACGAGCAGTACTTC.